These 17 T cell receptor beta chains originate from one sample sequenced in a study of cytomegalovirus exposure and HLA in healthy donors (dated by TCRdb to 2016 to 2017). Libraries were made using the immunoSEQ multiplex PCR assay. The multiplex PCR relied on a mix of 60 forward primers for TCR Vbeta segments and 13 reverse primers for TCR Jbeta segments. The table comes from immuneACCESS by way of TCRdb, which keeps in-frame sequences with V and J called. Part of the clones is missing from these tables; in studies checked, under half for an unresolved V gene and the rest for unknown reasons. The sample has 130,000 or so clones on record, around 65% of them singletons. Approximately 1.5% of the sample is taken by the ten largest. Sequenced input: PBMCs. These TCRs come from a man aged 18-30 years in good health and CMV-seronegative.

The rearrangement uses TRBV7-2 and TRBJ2-3, with D possibly matching TRBD2 (5 bases). This CDR3 contains 14 residues. The V gene's germline CDR1 is SGHTA and CDR2 FQGNSA. Trimming took 3 bases from V and 3 from J, leaving 10 bases between them. For the CDR3, the DNA is TGTGCCAGCAGCTTCAACGCGGGTACAGATACGCAGTATTTT. Amino acids: CASSFNAGTDTQYF.

This clone appeared a few times. This chain joins TRBV30 and TRBJ2-3; unclear D gene. This CDR3 region has 14 residues. Germline assignment: CDR1 GTSNPN and CDR2 SVGIG (reference sequence). V was cut by 1 base and J by 2 bases, with 10 bases left in between. The CDR3 DNA reads TGTGCCTGGAGTGAACAAATTAACACAGATACGCAGTATTTT. Its protein product is CAWSEQINTDTQYF.

This chain joins TRBV6-6 and TRBJ1-4; D unclear. Trimming pared 6 bases from V and 4 bases from J, leaving 9 bases between. Germline CDR1 MNHNY, CDR2 SVGAGI (reference sequence). The CDR3 has 13 residues. CDR3 sequence (DNA): TGTGCCAGCAGACGGGAGTATAATGAAAAACTGTTTTTT. Protein: CASRREYNEKLFF.

Comments on this clone: The CDR3 does not end in the conserved phenylalanine or tryptophan, so this is likely a read error. This sequence joins TRBV27 and TRBJ2-7; 8 bases align to TRBD2. V lost 3 bases to trimming and J lost 0 bases; unmatched junction nucleotides: 1. Germline CDR1 reads MNHEY; CDR2 reads SMNVEV (reference sequence). This CDR3 is built from 14 residues. The CDR3 nucleotides read TGTGCCAGCAGTTTCGGGGGGGTCTCCTACGAGCAGTACCTC. Translation: CASSFGGVSYEQYL.

V is TRBV29-1 and J is TRBJ2-1, with 10 positions matching TRBD1. J lost 5 bases, V lost 5 bases, and 6 bases had no gene match. Looked up from germline, CDR1 is SQVTM and CDR2 is ANQGSEA. This CDR3 region has 14 residues. The CDR3 DNA follows: TGCAGCGTTAGACAGGGGGCGTTCGACAATGAGCAGTTCTTC. It translates to CSVRQGAFDNEQFF.

The rearrangement links TRBV30 to TRBJ2-4; TRBD1 is a possible D gene (5 bases). Germline V gene data show CDR1 as GTSNPN and CDR2 as SVGIG (reference sequence). The CDR3 runs to 12 residues. V was pared by 0 bases and J by 5 bases, with 5 bases between. In nucleotides, the CDR3 is TGTGCCTGGAGTGTAGGGGAAAACATTCAGTACTTC. It codes for CAWSVGENIQYF.

The chain employs TRBV7-6 and TRBJ2-3; TRBD2 aligns across 16 bases. Germline V gives CDR1 SGHVS, CDR2 FNYEAQ. Trimming at V came to 5 bases and at J to 2 bases, leaving 7 bases not matched to a gene. CDR3 size: 18 residues. CDR3 loop: CASSPGTSGGAVTDTQYF. CDR3 coding DNA: TGTGCCAGCAGCCCCGGGACTAGCGGGGGGGCAGTCACAGATACGCAGTATTTT.

The genes are TRBV29-1 and TRBJ1-5, with D possibly TRBD1 on 5 matching bases. Germline lookup yields CDR1 SQVTM and CDR2 ANQGSEA. Trimming removed 1 base from V and 4 bases from J, with 8 bases in between. This CDR3 has 13 residues. The CDR3 coding sequence is TGCAGCGTTGAAGTGGGGGGGAATCAGCCCCAGCATTTT. The encoded protein is CSVEVGGNQPQHF.

This clone was detected once. The chain links TRBV20-1 to TRBJ2-5; tentative D call: TRBD1 (6 bases). Germline V gene sequence: CDR1 DFQATT, CDR2 SNEGSKA (reference sequence). The CDR3 sequence is 11 residues long. V shed 5 bases and J shed 10 bases, with 14 bases lying between them. The CDR3 region has the DNA TGCAGTGCTCGGGACACTCCTGACCAGTACTTC. It translates to CSARDTPDQYF.

This clone has just a few counts. The V and J genes are TRBV13 and TRBJ2-3; 8 bases fit TRBD2. The CDR3 totals 16 residues. Germline CDR1 reads PRHDT; CDR2 reads FYEKMQ (reference sequence). V lost 1 base, J lost 3 bases, and 6 bases stayed unmatched. CDR3 nucleotide sequence: TGTGCCAGCAGCTTAGTCCCAGCGGGAGCGACAGATACGCAGTATTTT. Translated: CASSLVPAGATDTQYF.

This clone was observed a handful of times. The chain employs TRBV2 and TRBJ1-5, with TRBD1 matching over 7 bases. In germline, CDR1 is SNHLY, CDR2 FYNNEI. V lost 6 bases and J lost 6; bases outside the gene matches: 5. The CDR3 length is 13 residues. CDR3 DNA sequence: TGTGCCAGCAGGCCACAGGGGAGTCAGCCCCAGCATTTT. It encodes CASRPQGSQPQHF.

This chain uses TRBV6-4 with TRBJ2-2, with TRBD1 matching 7 bases. The germline V gene has CDR1 MRHNA and CDR2 SNTAGT. CDR3 size: 14 residues. V shed 3 bases and J 5 bases; nucleotides not matched to a gene: 3. The CDR3 loop is CASSETGDTGELFF. The CDR3 DNA reads TGTGCCAGCAGTGAAACAGGGGATACCGGGGAGCTGTTTTTT.

The gene calls are TRBV11-2 and TRBJ2-5, with D tentatively TRBD2 (6 bases). Germline V lookup: CDR1 SGHAT, CDR2 FQNNGV. The length of the CDR3 is 15 residues. The V end was cut by 2 bases, the J end by 0 bases, with 10 bases between. CDR3 DNA sequence: TGTGCCAGCAGCTTACAAGGGGACTACCAAGAGACCCAGTACTTC. Its translation: CASSLQGDYQETQYF.

This chain links TRBV7-2 with TRBJ1-1; D not certain. Trimming stripped 5 bases from V and 3 bases from J, with 7 bases between. The CDR3 has 12 amino acids. The V gene's germline CDR1 is SGHTA and CDR2 FQGNSA. This CDR3 is CASSPLDTEAFF. The CDR3 DNA is TGTGCCAGCAGCCCCCTTGACACTGAAGCTTTCTTT.

The V call is TRBV12-5, the J call TRBJ2-7; a possible D gene is TRBD1 (6 bases). The V end lost 6 bases, the J end lost 6 bases, and 12 bases lay between the germline ends. Per germline, CDR1 LGHNT and CDR2 FRNRAP. This CDR3 region has 12 residues. The DNA for the CDR3 is TGTGCTAGTGGCCTAGAACAGGGCGAGCAGTACTTC. It encodes CASGLEQGEQYF. Based on the CDR3 plus reference TRBV12-5 and TRBJ2-7, the full variable domain is DARVTQTPRHKVTEMGQEVTMRCQPILGHNTVFWYRQTMMQGLELLAYFRNRAPLDDSGMPKDRFSAEMPDATLATLKIQPSEPRDSAVYFCASGLEQGEQYFGPGTRLTVT.

This clone occurred a few times. This rearrangement joins TRBV29-1 to TRBJ2-7, with D perhaps TRBD2 (5 bases). Germline-derived CDR1 and CDR2 are SQVTM and ANQGSEA. With 3 bases removed from V and 2 bases from J, the gap between germline ends came to 11 bases. The CDR3 sequence is 13 residues long. The CDR3 nucleotides are TGCAGCGTTGATTTTCGGGGAACCTACGAGCAGTACTTC. Encoded protein: CSVDFRGTYEQYF.

The chain employs TRBV7-2 and TRBJ2-3; D unresolved. Germline CDR1 SGHTA, CDR2 FQGNSA. The CDR3 is 14 residues long. Trimming cost V 5 bases and J 3 bases, with 12 bases left between them. CDR3: CASSDFSTTDTQYF. CDR3 sequence (DNA): TGTGCCAGCAGCGACTTTTCGACTACAGATACGCAGTATTTT. Looking up the rest from reference TRBV7-2 and TRBJ2-3 gives the full variable domain: GAGVSQSPSNKVTEKGKDVELRCDPISGHTALYWYRQSLGQGLEFLIYFQGNSAPDKSGLPSDRFSAERTGGSVSTLTIQRTQQEDSAVYLCASSDFSTTDTQYFGPGTRLTVL.